This record covers a single T cell receptor beta chain. This specimen belongs to a study of hypomethylating agent response in myelodysplastic syndrome. In the authors' workflow: Of fewer than 200,000 unique clonotypes, 1.5% to 2% were previously reported viral-epitope-specific in VDJdb. Clones were read by immunoSEQ multiplex PCR, and TCRdb kept only the in-frame ones, dropping some. V and J calls and clone size follow that table, whereas D and trimming were derived from the DNA. This table holds around 4,900 clones, roughly four fifths found once. Trimming cost V 3 bases and J 7 bases; bases outside gene matches: 4. The length of the CDR3 is 14 residues. Per germline, CDR1 KGHSH and CDR2 LQKENI.

The receptor was isolated from a human donor with myelodysplastic syndrome. The V call is TRBV18, the J call TRBJ2-7; TRBD1 aligns across 12 bases. The sample in question was bone marrow, obtained before or after starting hypomethylating agent treatment for myelodysplastic syndrome (not recorded which). Here the CDR3 DNA reads TGTGCCAGCTCACCGGGACAGGGGGCGCGGGAGCAGTACTTC. Translating it yields CASSPGQGAREQYF. Combining the CDR3 with reference TRBV18 and TRBJ2-7 gives the whole variable domain NAGVMQNPRHLVRRRGQEARLRCSPMKGHSHVYWYRQLPEEGLKFMVYLQKENIIDESGMPKERFSAEFPKEGPSILRIQQVVRGDSAAYFCASSPGQGAREQYFGPGTRLTVT.